This TCR beta chain derives from a study of cytomegalovirus exposure and HLA in healthy donors. Study as a whole: Unique TCRs numbering around 85 million, obtained from HLA-typed donors, made up an early data release. Regarding the study as a whole: A later analysis linked a missense DCLRE1C variant to TCR beta V- and J-gene trimming. In vitro assays verified that a few CMV-associated chains recognized CMV antigens specifically.

A word on this clone: No antigen is known for it.

V shed 4 bases and J shed 16 bases, with 14 bases lying between them. Germline V gene data show CDR1 as LGHNA and CDR2 as YNFKEQ. There are 12 residues in the CDR3. The study ran its PCR with 60 Vbeta and 13 Jbeta primers. Clones were sequenced by immunoSEQ multiplex PCR, and TCRdb holds only the in-frame ones, with some missing. The repertoire includes some 150,000 clones, over 65% of them detected once, and 0.6% to 0.9% sits in the top ten. Source material: PBMCs. The chain links TRBV4-2 to TRBJ1-6; D gene ambiguous. This TCR was recovered from a female donor in good health and CMV-seronegative. The CDR3 DNA reads TGTGCCAGCAGCCTTGACGATTTCAGGCTCCACTTT. This gives the protein CASSLDDFRLHF.